The entry below gives a single T cell receptor (beta chain) sequence along with its context. The antigen is undetermined. The data originate from a study of vaccination effects on CD4 cells after COVID-19. This table comes from immunoSEQ multiplex PCR, and its TCRdb copy is limited to in-frame clones, with some not included. The sample includes under 50,000 clones, around four fifths of them seen just once. Researchers isolated CD4+ T cells once roughly ten days of culture had elapsed. The sample in question was CD4+ T cells from PBMCs cultured without peptide, obtained before COVID-19 vaccination. The origin of this receptor is a human donor who had a prior SARS-CoV-2 infection.

CDR3 bases: TGTGCCAGCAATGGACAGTATAATTCACCCCTCCACTTT. Translation gives CASNGQYNSPLHF. This chain joins TRBV19 and TRBJ1-6, with a tentative D call TRBD1 (6 bases). The germline V and J ends were trimmed by 9 bases and 4 bases, with 10 bases remaining between them. CDR1 and CDR2 from the germline V gene are LNHDA and SQIVND (reference sequence). The CDR3 is made up of 13 amino acids.